Each of the 2 T cell receptor beta chains below was sequenced from the same sample in a study of breast tumors, draining lymph nodes, adjacent tissues. TCRdb analysed the multiplex PCR reads with MiXCR anew, one entry per CDR3 protein. The sample gives 150,000 or so distinct CDR3 sequences, around 35% of which show up once; less than 4% is in the top ten. Breast cancer patients provided tissue from their axillary draining lymph nodes. The material sequenced was axillary lymph node tissue. Receptors were obtained from a female donor with breast cancer. Some clones in this sample may be carry-over from other donors' samples.

This clonotype turned up a few times. A much larger clone lies one base from this, so it may be a read error. This chain uses TRBV20-1 with TRBJ1-2; D is perhaps TRBD1 (5 bases). Germline V gene lookup returns CDR1 DFQATT and CDR2 SNEGSKA (reference sequence). This CDR3 is built from 13 residues. In DNA form, the CDR3 reads TGCAGTGCCCCAAAACAGGATAACTATGCCTACACCTTC. Translated: CSAPKQDNYAYTF.

In its sample, this clonotype was seen many times. The rearrangement joins TRBV3-1 to TRBJ2-5; tentatively, D is TRBD1 or TRBD2 (5 bases each). Germline-derived CDR1 and CDR2 are LGHDT and YNNKEL (reference sequence). The CDR3 has 13 residues. V shed 4 bases and J shed 7 bases, with 13 bases lying between them. CDR3 protein: CASSPSGGGTQYF. As DNA, the CDR3 is TGTGCCAGCAGCCCGTCGGGTGGGGGGACCCAGTACTTC.